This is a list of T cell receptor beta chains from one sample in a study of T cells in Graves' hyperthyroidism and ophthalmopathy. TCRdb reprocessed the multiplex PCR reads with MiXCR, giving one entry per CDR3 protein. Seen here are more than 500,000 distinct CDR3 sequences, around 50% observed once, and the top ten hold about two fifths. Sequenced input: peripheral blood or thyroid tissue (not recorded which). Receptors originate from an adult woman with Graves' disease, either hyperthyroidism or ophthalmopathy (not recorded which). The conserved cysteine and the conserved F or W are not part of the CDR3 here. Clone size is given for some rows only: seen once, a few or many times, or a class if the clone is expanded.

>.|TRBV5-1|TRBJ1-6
ASSPQGAVNSPLH
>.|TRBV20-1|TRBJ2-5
SASIAGTETQY
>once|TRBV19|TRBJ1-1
ANSIEEGMYRNTEAF
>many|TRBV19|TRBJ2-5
ASSPAIAGAETQY
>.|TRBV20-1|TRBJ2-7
SAKFDSFYEQY
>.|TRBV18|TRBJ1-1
ASSPGTGHKGNTEAF
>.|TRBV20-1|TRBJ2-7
SARGLAAYEQY
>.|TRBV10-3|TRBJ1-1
AISGGDANTEAF
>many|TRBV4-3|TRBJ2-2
ASSQEGGRTGELF
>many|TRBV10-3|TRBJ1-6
APVVWGGTRGIGPHTYNSPLH
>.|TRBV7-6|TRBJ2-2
ASSPKIGDGPGELF
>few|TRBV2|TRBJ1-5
ASSFKSGGNQPQH
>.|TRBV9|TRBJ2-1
ASSVAGGPDEQF
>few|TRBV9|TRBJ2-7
ASSVGDVGYEQY
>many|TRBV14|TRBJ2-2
ASSQELGNTGELF
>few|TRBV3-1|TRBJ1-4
ASSQDRTEKLF
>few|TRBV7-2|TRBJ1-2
ASSLAPWQGEGGYT
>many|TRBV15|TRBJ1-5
ATSRVGQPQH
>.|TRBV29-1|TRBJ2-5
SFETGYETQY
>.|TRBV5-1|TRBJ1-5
ASSAGTGENQPQH
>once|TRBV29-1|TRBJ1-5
SVEGGTGGNQPQH
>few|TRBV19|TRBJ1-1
ASSPSGSGTEAF
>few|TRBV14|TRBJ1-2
ASSQKQGNGYT
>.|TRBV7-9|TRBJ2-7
ATHPGQGLYEQY
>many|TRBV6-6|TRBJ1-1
ASTGQAAMNTEAF
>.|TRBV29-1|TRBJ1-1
SVRDGRGGGNTEAF
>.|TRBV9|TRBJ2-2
ASSYGADAGELF
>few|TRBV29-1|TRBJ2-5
SVEGGGQETQY
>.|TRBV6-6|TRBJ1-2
ATKGFGYT
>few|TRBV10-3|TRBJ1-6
AISLGQGDSPLH